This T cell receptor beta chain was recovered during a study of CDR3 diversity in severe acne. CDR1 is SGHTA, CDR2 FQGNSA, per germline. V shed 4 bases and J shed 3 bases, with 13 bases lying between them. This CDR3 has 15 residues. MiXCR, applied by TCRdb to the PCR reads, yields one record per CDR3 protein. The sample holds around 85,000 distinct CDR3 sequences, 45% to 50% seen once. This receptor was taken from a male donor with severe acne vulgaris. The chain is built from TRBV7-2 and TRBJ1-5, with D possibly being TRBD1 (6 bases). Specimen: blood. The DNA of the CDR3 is TGTGCCAGCAGCTCCACGGACAGCTACAATCAGCCCCAGCATTTT. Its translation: CASSSTDSYNQPQHF.